Listed below are T cell receptor beta chains from one sample, sequenced in a study of T cell repertoires in cytomegalovirus infection. What these receptors recognize is not known. MiXCR was run by TCRdb on the reads, yielding one entry per CDR3 protein. There are hundreds of thousands of distinct CDR3 sequences in the sample; about a third occur only once, and around 15% lies in the top ten. The sample was cultured CD8+ T cells from PBMCs, taken from culture after CMV antigen stimulation. These receptors originate from a human donor in good health (CMV status not recorded). Some clones in this sample may be carry-over from other donors' samples. Each CDR3 is given with its conserved first and last residue. Each record gives: clone size, D gene, V gene, J gene, CDR3 DNA, CDR3 protein. The D gene is left open where the match is weak. A clone size is listed for some rows: how often the clone was seen (once, few, many), or a class if it is expanded.

.	.	TRBV28	TRBJ2-1	TGTGCCAGCAGTCCCTCAGGATTCCCTAGCTCCTACAATGAGCAGTTCTTC	CASSPSGFPSSYNEQFF
few	.	TRBV28	TRBJ1-4	TGTGCCAGCAGCCCCATCGCCTGGGAAAAACTGTTTTTT	CASSPIAWEKLFF
.	.	TRBV19	TRBJ1-1	TGTGCCAGTAGTTTCGGGACGGGCGCCCCTGAAGCTTTCTTT	CASSFGTGAPEAFF
.	TRBD1	TRBV6-8	TRBJ1-4	TGTGCCAGCAGTTACTCTGGGACAGCAGCAACTAATGAAAAACTGTTTTTT	CASSYSGTAATNEKLFF
.	.	TRBV27	TRBJ2-6	TGTGCCAGCTCCGGCGTAGAAGACGGGGCCAACGTCCTGACTTTC	CASSGVEDGANVLTF
many	TRBD2	TRBV7-2	TRBJ2-1	TGTGCCAGCAGCTTAGCGTCGGCTAGCGGGTATGCTGAGCAGTTCTTC	CASSLASASGYAEQFF
many	.	TRBV7-8	TRBJ1-6	TGTGCCAGCAGCTCCTCGGGACGGTATAATTCACCCCTCCACTTT	CASSSSGRYNSPLHF
.	.	TRBV6-6	TRBJ2-2	TGTGCCAGCAGTGGGATGGCCGGGGAGCTGTTTTTT	CASSGMAGELFF
few	TRBD1	TRBV4-2	TRBJ1-2	TGTGCCAGCAGCCAAGGCCCCCTTACAGGGGGACCGATCTATGGCTACACCTTC	CASSQGPLTGGPIYGYTF
.	.	TRBV27	TRBJ1-1	TGTGCCAGCAGTTTAGGGCACAATCTGAACACTGAAGCTTTCTTT	CASSLGHNLNTEAFF
few	TRBD1	TRBV5-1	TRBJ2-5	TGCGCCAGCAGCCTCGGGACAGGGGCAGGGTACCAAGAGACCCAGTACTTC	CASSLGTGAGYQETQYF
.	.	TRBV7-8	TRBJ1-5	TGTGCCAGCAGCTTAGGACAGTACCGCAATCAGCCCCAGCATTTT	CASSLGQYRNQPQHF
few	TRBD2	TRBV27	TRBJ2-1	TGTGCCAGCTTTGTCGGACTAGCGGGGGGGCCACAGTTCTTC	CASFVGLAGGPQFF
.	TRBD1	TRBV7-6	TRBJ2-1	TGTGCCAGCAGCTTAGCCGGGACAGGGGTTAGGTACAATGAGCAGTTCTTC	CASSLAGTGVRYNEQFF
many	TRBD1	TRBV7-6	TRBJ1-1	TGTGCCAGCAGCCGTGGACAGGGATGGACTGAAGCTTTCTTT	CASSRGQGWTEAFF
many	TRBD2	TRBV7-2	TRBJ2-5	TGTGCCAGCAGTTCAGGGAGGGTCCGGGAGACCCAGTACTTC	CASSSGRVRETQYF
few	.	TRBV7-6	TRBJ1-1	TGTGCCAGCAGGCGGACTCATGACGGGAACACTGAAGCTTTCTTT	CASRRTHDGNTEAFF
.	.	TRBV13	TRBJ2-7	TGTGCCAGCAGCGGAACGGGACACTCAATATCCTACGAGCAGTACTTC	CASSGTGHSISYEQYF
many	TRBD1	TRBV7-9	TRBJ2-5	TGTGCCAGCAGCACCCGGGACAGGGGATGGGAGACCCAGTACTTC	CASSTRDRGWETQYF
many	.	TRBV7-2	TRBJ2-1	TGTGCCAGCAGCTTAGTTACTCGGACTCCCAACAATGAGCAGTTCTTC	CASSLVTRTPNNEQFF
.	.	TRBV6-1	TRBJ1-2	TGTGCCAGCAGTACAAACAGTGCAGCTAACTATGGCTACACCTTC	CASSTNSAANYGYTF
few	.	TRBV14	TRBJ1-1	TGTGCCAGCAGACAGAGGGGGAACACTGAAGCTTTCTTT	CASRQRGNTEAFF
once	.	TRBV25-1	TRBJ1-6	TGTGCCAGCAGTGAATCCAGCGAGTCGGACGGTAATTCACCCCTCCACTTT	CASSESSESDGNSPLHF
few	.	TRBV6-2/TRBV6-3	TRBJ2-3	TGTGCCAGCAGTTACCCCGGACTGTACACAGATACGCAGTATTTT	CASSYPGLYTDTQYF
few	.	TRBV28	TRBJ1-4	TGTGCCAGCAGCCCCTCGGATCACAGGGCAAATGAAAAACTGTTTTTT	CASSPSDHRANEKLFF
few	.	TRBV7-9	TRBJ1-1	TGTGCCAGCAGCTTATTACAGGAGATCATGAACACTGAAGCTTTCTTT	CASSLLQEIMNTEAFF
many	.	TRBV7-9	TRBJ2-1	TGTGCCAGCAGCCCCCTTGGGGGAAGCTCCTACAATGAGCAGTTCTTC	CASSPLGGSSYNEQFF
few	.	TRBV19	TRBJ1-4	TGTGCCAGTAGCCCTTACAGGGTGGATGAAAAACTGTTTTTT	CASSPYRVDEKLFF
.	.	TRBV12-3/TRBV12-4	TRBJ1-1	TGTGCCACCCAGGACAGCATGAACACTGAAGCTTTCTTT	CATQDSMNTEAFF
many	TRBD2	TRBV7-2	TRBJ2-7	TGTGCCAGCAGCGGTAGCGGGGGACCGTTCTACGAGCAGTACTTC	CASSGSGGPFYEQYF
.	.	TRBV6-1	TRBJ1-1	TGTGCCAGCAGTTACCGGACGGCTTTTGGCATGAACACTGAAGCTTTCTTT	CASSYRTAFGMNTEAFF